The source of this T cell receptor beta chain is a study of identical twins. Study-wide results and limits: Twin pairs had excess sharing that was weaker in beta out-of-frame sequences. Insertions were reduced in abundant cord blood beta clonotypes but not in memory repertoires.

This clonotype was seen many times. The antigen remains undetermined. V shed 6 bases and J shed 5 bases, with 16 bases lying between them. CDR1 is SQVTM and CDR2 is ANQGSEA in the germline V gene. There are 13 residues in the CDR3. Template switching (which added a universal primer site) was used, and cDNA carried unique molecular identifiers. TCRdb reprocessed the 5' RACE reads with MiXCR, giving one entry per CDR3 protein. The data show about 250,000 distinct CDR3 sequences, about 14% seen once. This TCR derives from a woman aged 18-29 years in good health. Source material: memory (CD45RO+) T cells sorted from blood. The chain combines TRBV29-1 with TRBJ1-1, with D possibly TRBD1 on 5 matching bases. The CDR3 is CSVTGLTMTEAFF. The CDR3 bases are TGCAGCGTGACGGGACTCACAATGACTGAAGCTTTCTTT.